What follows describes a single T cell receptor (beta chain). Only in-frame clones appear in the TCRdb table, and some are missing; sequencing was by immunoSEQ multiplex PCR. Seen here are roughly 35,000 clones, 82% observed once, and the top ten hold about 2%. This entry is derived from a study of OX40 agonist ivuxolimab in advanced cancers. Germline values: CDR1 SGHNT, CDR2 YYREEE (reference sequence). The CDR3 length is 16 residues. Trimming at V came to 5 bases and at J to 4 bases, leaving 7 bases not matched to a gene. The V call is TRBV5-4, the J call TRBJ2-1; TRBD2 matches 12 bases. The receptor was isolated from an adult with an advanced solid tumor such as melanoma, head and neck, liver or kidney cancer. Material: CD4+ or CD8+ T cells sorted from blood, obtained in a trial of the OX40 agonist ivuxolimab. The CDR3 bases are TGTGCCAGCAGTGGCCTACTAGCGGGGGGTTACAATGAGCAGTTCTTC. Translation: CASSGLLAGGYNEQFF.